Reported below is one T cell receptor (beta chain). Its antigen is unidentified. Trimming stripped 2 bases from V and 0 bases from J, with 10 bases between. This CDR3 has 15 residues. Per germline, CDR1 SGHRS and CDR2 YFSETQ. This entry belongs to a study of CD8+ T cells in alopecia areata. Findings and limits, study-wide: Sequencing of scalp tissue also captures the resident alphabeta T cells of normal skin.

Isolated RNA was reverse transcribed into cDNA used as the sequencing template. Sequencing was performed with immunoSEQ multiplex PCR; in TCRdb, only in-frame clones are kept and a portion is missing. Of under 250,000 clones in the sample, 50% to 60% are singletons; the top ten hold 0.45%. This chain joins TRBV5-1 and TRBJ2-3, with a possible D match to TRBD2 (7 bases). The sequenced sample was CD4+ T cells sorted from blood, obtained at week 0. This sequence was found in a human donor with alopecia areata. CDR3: CASSFRGASTDTQYF. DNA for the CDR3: TGCGCCAGCAGCTTCCGGGGGGCCAGCACAGATACGCAGTATTTT.